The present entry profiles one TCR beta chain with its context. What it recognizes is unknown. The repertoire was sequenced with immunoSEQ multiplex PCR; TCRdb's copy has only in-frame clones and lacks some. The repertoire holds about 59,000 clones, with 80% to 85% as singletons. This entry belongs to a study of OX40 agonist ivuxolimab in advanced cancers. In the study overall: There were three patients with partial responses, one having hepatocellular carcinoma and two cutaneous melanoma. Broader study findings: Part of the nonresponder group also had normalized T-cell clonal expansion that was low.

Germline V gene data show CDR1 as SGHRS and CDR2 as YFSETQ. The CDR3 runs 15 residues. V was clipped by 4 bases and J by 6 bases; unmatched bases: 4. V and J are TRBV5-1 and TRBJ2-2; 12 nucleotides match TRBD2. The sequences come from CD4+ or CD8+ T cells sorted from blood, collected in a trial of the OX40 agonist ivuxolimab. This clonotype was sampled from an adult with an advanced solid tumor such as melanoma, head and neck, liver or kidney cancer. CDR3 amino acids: CASSPRTSGAGELFF. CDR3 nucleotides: TGCGCCAGCAGCCCCCGGACTAGCGGGGCCGGGGAGCTGTTTTTT.